This passage covers 23 T cell receptor beta chains from one sample sequenced in a study of shared clonotypes between healthy human individuals. The method was immunoSEQ multiplex PCR; TCRdb's version includes in-frame clones alone and lacks a portion of them. The data show just over 2,000,000 clones, about 95% seen once. Terminally differentiated effector memory CD45RA+ cells were left out of the naive CD8 fraction, which was CD45RO-negative and positively selected for CCR7. Sequencing used naive CD8+ T cells sorted from blood. The receptors originated from a man aged 18-30 years in good health.

The chain is built from TRBV9 and TRBJ2-3, with D maybe TRBD2 (5 bases). This CDR3 has 12 amino acids. V was pared by 4 bases and J by 5 bases, with 8 bases between. CDR1 is SGDLS, CDR2 YYNGEE, per germline. Here the CDR3 reads CASSPEGDTQYF. CDR3 coding DNA: TGTGCCAGCAGCCCCGAGGGAGATACGCAGTATTTT.

The V gene is TRBV4-3, the J gene TRBJ2-1, with D tentatively TRBD2 (6 bases). This CDR3 is 15 amino acids long. Germline CDR1 LGHNA, CDR2 YSLEER. The V and J ends lost 2 bases and 1 base respectively, with 9 bases between them. CDR3 sequence (DNA): TGCGCCAGCAGCCAACTGGCGGGGTCCTACAATGAGCAGTTCTTC. As protein: CASSQLAGSYNEQFF.

The J gene is TRBJ2-7, the V gene TRBV27; TRBD1 agrees at 7 bases. Germline lookup yields CDR1 MNHEY and CDR2 SMNVEV (reference sequence). With V trimmed by 0 bases and J by 3 bases, 5 bases remained unmatched. The length of the CDR3 is 15 residues. The CDR3, as DNA: TGTGCCAGCAGTTTATCGTCCAGGGGGATCTACGAGCAGTACTTC. As protein: CASSLSSRGIYEQYF.

The gene calls are TRBV5-6 and TRBJ1-2; unclear D gene. CDR1 is SGHDT, CDR2 YYEEEE, per germline. This CDR3 has 13 residues. Trimming removed 1 base from V and 9 bases from J, with 13 bases in between. The CDR3 DNA reads TGTGCCAGCAGCTTGTGGACGGATGCGAGCTACACCTTC. Protein: CASSLWTDASYTF.

The gene calls are TRBV12-5 and TRBJ2-3, with 15 bases lining up with TRBD2. CDR3 length: 19 amino acids. J was trimmed by 1 base and V by 5 bases; bases with no gene match: 10. Germline assignment: CDR1 LGHNT and CDR2 FRNRAP. CDR3 nucleotides: TGTGCTAGTGGTGGCCAGGGACTAGCGGGAGGAGTAGGCACAGATACGCAGTATTTT. This sequence encodes CASGGQGLAGGVGTDTQYF.

A note on this clone: This sample also contains other DNA sequences that code for the same CDR3. V gene TRBV7-6 combines with J gene TRBJ2-7; D is undetermined. Germline V gene data show CDR1 as SGHVS and CDR2 as FNYEAQ. V was shortened by 1 base and J by 2 bases, with 6 bases between the two germline ends. The CDR3 has 13 residues. CDR3 residues: CASSLDRTYEQYF. The CDR3 DNA is TGTGCCAGCAGCTTAGACCGCACCTACGAGCAGTACTTC.

This chain links TRBV29-1 with TRBJ2-3, with 10 bases lining up with TRBD2. V was pared by 0 bases and J by 6 bases, with 12 bases of the junction left unmatched. CDR1 is SQVTM, CDR2 ANQGSEA, per germline. This CDR3 contains 17 residues. The CDR3 coding sequence is TGCAGCGTTGAAGATCTTTCCAGCGGGGGGGCCCTTGATACGCAGTATTTT. Translated, it gives CSVEDLSSGGALDTQYF.

As concerns this clone: At the DNA level, this CDR3 is encoded by other sequences in the same sample as well. The chain recombines TRBV11-2 with TRBJ2-5, with 8 bases fitting TRBD1. Unmatched junction bases numbered 4, after V lost 5 bases and J lost 5 bases. The germline V gene encodes CDR1 SGHAT and CDR2 FQNNGV. The CDR3 is 13 residues long. DNA for the CDR3: TGTGCCAGCAGCCCCACAGGGGGGGAGACCCAGTACTTC. This encodes CASSPTGGETQYF.

The chain combines TRBV11-2 with TRBJ2-7, with 10 bases that match TRBD2. There are 16 residues in the CDR3. J was trimmed by 3 bases and V by 1 base; bases with no gene match: 6. Germline CDR1 and CDR2: SGHAT and FQNNGV. This CDR3 is CASSLAAAGGIYEQYF. For the CDR3, the DNA is TGTGCCAGCAGCTTAGCGGCAGCGGGAGGGATCTACGAGCAGTACTTC.

Here the CDR3 reads CAISESSTGPAYEQYF. DNA for the CDR3: TGTGCCATCAGTGAGTCCTCGACAGGGCCGGCCTACGAGCAGTACTTC. The chain uses TRBV10-3 and TRBJ2-7; TRBD1 matches 7 bases. Germline V gene sequence: CDR1 ENHRY, CDR2 SYGVKD. V gave up 0 bases and J gave up 2 bases; unmatched junction bases: 7. The CDR3 sequence is 16 residues long.

The V gene is TRBV5-1, the J gene TRBJ2-6; D not certain. This CDR3 is built from 14 residues. Germline lookup yields CDR1 SGHRS and CDR2 YFSETQ. The germline V and J ends were trimmed by 0 bases and 4 bases, with 5 bases remaining between them. The CDR3 sequence: CASSLAGGANVLTF. DNA of the CDR3: TGCGCCAGCAGCTTGGCTGGAGGGGCCAACGTCCTGACTTTC.

The chain combines TRBV25-1 with TRBJ1-2; weak D call: TRBD1 (5 bases). Looked up from germline, CDR1 is MGHDK and CDR2 is SYGVNS. The CDR3 is made up of 12 amino acids. The V end was cut by 11 bases, the J end by 4 bases, with 14 bases between. CDR3 region: CAAFGGPYGYTF. In nucleotides, the CDR3 is TGTGCCGCCTTCGGGGGACCCTATGGCTACACCTTC.

The J gene is TRBJ2-7, the V gene TRBV27; D might be TRBD1 (6 bases). V shed 4 bases and J shed 1 base, with 11 bases lying between them. The germline gives CDR1 MNHEY, CDR2 SMNVEV (reference sequence). This CDR3 is 14 amino acids long. The CDR3 region has the DNA TGTGCCAGCAGTTCGCACGGACAGTCCTACGAGCAGTACTTC. Translating it yields CASSSHGQSYEQYF.

The V call is TRBV11-3, the J call TRBJ2-1, with 8 bases lining up with TRBD2. Germline V lookup: CDR1 SGHNT, CDR2 YENEEA. The CDR3 has 13 amino acids. The V gene end was trimmed by 6 bases and the J gene end by 5 bases; junction bases not matched to a gene: 3. CDR3 region: CASSSGLDNEQFF. CDR3 coding DNA: TGTGCCAGCAGTTCGGGACTAGACAATGAGCAGTTCTTC. The full variable domain, in which reference TRBV11-3 and TRBJ2-1 provide the parts outside the CDR3, is EAGVVQSPRYKIIEKKQPVAFWCNPISGHNTLYWYLQNLGQGPELLIRYENEEAVDDSQLPKDRFSAERLKGVDSTLKIQPAELGDSAVYLCASSSGLDNEQFFGPGTRLTVL.

This chain joins TRBV4-1 and TRBJ2-3; 7 bases are shared with TRBD2. Germline-derived CDR1 and CDR2 are MGHRA and YSYEKL. The V segment lost 0 bases and the J segment 1 base; nucleotides outside the gene matches: 4. The CDR3 has 16 amino acids. In DNA, the CDR3 is TGCGCCAGCAGCCAAGAATCCAGCGGGGGCACAGATACGCAGTATTTT. Protein product: CASSQESSGGTDTQYF.

This chain joins TRBV9 and TRBJ1-6; no clear D gene. V dropped 0 bases and J dropped 11 bases, with 9 bases sitting between them. Germline V CDR1 and CDR2: SGDLS, YYNGEE. The CDR3 spans 13 residues. Here the CDR3 reads CASSVGVAAPLHF. DNA of the CDR3: TGTGCCAGCAGCGTAGGGGTTGCGGCACCCCTCCACTTT.

This clone was found once. V usage is TRBV6-5 and J usage is TRBJ2-7, with D possibly matching TRBD2 (5 bases). CDR1 and CDR2 (germline): MNHEY, SVGAGI. Trimming removed 0 bases from V and 1 base from J, with 13 bases in between. This CDR3 contains 16 residues. The CDR3 DNA follows: TGTGCCAGCAGTTACTCCCTCGGAGAGGGTTCCTACGAGCAGTACTTC. Protein: CASSYSLGEGSYEQYF.

About this clone: A much larger clone differs by one base, so this may be a read error. This CDR3 is also generated by other DNA sequences in the sample. The chain employs TRBV11-2 and TRBJ1-1; no definite D call. CDR1 SGHAT and CDR2 FQNNGV come from the germline V gene. This CDR3 is built from 12 residues. Trimming removed 3 bases from V and 0 bases from J, with 2 bases in between. CDR3 loop: CASSLMNTEAFF. The CDR3 bases are TGTGCCAGCAGCTTGATGAACACTGAAGCTTTCTTT.

The rearrangement joins TRBV30 to TRBJ2-1, with a possible D match to TRBD2 (5 bases). CDR3 size: 13 residues. V gave up 8 bases and J gave up 0 bases, with 11 bases separating them. Germline V gene sequence: CDR1 GTSNPN, CDR2 SVGIG (reference sequence). Here the CDR3 reads CAGRTGSYNEQFF. The CDR3, as DNA: TGTGCCGGTAGGACTGGCTCCTACAATGAGCAGTTCTTC.

The rearrangement links TRBV7-9 to TRBJ2-2, with D perhaps TRBD2 (5 bases). The germline V gene has CDR1 SEHNR and CDR2 FQNEAQ (reference sequence). The V end was cut by 3 bases, the J end by 0 bases, with 8 bases between. There are 15 residues in the CDR3. The CDR3 DNA reads TGTGCCAGCAGCTTTTCGGGGACGAACACCGGGGAGCTGTTTTTT. As protein: CASSFSGTNTGELFF.

This chain joins TRBV2 and TRBJ2-7; D may be TRBD1 (5 bases). V was pared by 7 bases and J by 3 bases, with 7 bases between. The CDR3 sequence is 11 residues long. CDR1 is SNHLY, CDR2 FYNNEI, per germline. CDR3 DNA: TGTGCCAGCATGGACAACTACGAGCAGTACTTC. Protein sequence: CASMDNYEQYF.

V gene TRBV9 combines with J gene TRBJ1-4, with TRBD1 as a possible D gene (6 bases). Trimming took 2 bases from V and 0 from J, leaving 8 bases between them. CDR3 length: 15 residues. CDR1 and CDR2 from the germline V gene are SGDLS and YYNGEE. The chain's CDR3 is CASSVQGSTNEKLFF. The CDR3 DNA follows: TGTGCCAGCAGCGTGCAGGGGTCAACTAATGAAAAACTGTTTTTT.

In the case of this clone: The sample holds other DNA sequences that translate to the same CDR3. The genes are TRBV4-1 and TRBJ2-2, with TRBD2 as a possible D gene (6 bases). This CDR3 has 15 amino acids. Germline loops: CDR1 MGHRA, CDR2 YSYEKL. Trimming removed 4 bases from V and 2 bases from J, with 11 bases in between. DNA for the CDR3: TGCGCCAGCAGCCCTCCGGGGGTAAACACCGGGGAGCTGTTTTTT. It is translated as CASSPPGVNTGELFF.